This TCR beta chain was sequenced for a study of early T cells in non-severe SARS-CoV-2 infection (dated by TCRdb to the early 2020s). At the level of the whole study: TCR sequencing used bulk RNA from unsorted whole blood, so alpha and beta chains could not be paired. Paper-wide results and their limitations: VDJdb matching was skewed toward anti-spike CD8 responses and likely underestimated virus-specific expansions, missing private and CD4 specificities.

The germline V gene encodes CDR1 SGHTA and CDR2 FQGNSA. Reading from cysteine to phenylalanine, the CDR3 counts 14 amino acids. Only the CDR3 portion is preserved as DNA: 42 bases, with reading frame beginning at the first base. The germline V and J ends show losses of 5 bases and 4 bases respectively, and no gene match explains 5 bases of the junction. This clonotype was observed many times. Its binding antigen is unknown. No much larger clone exists at a distance of one base, and base qualities are not known. The study was a case-control design nested within a healthcare worker cohort in London, UK, with weekly nasopharyngeal swab PCR tests and blood sampling. Healthcare workers were recruited during the week of the UK lockdown, between 23 and 31 March 2020, and followed weekly for up to roughly 16 weeks. Receptor libraries were prepared by 5' RACE. Sequencing was performed on a NextSeq 500. In the TCR library protocol, unique molecular identifiers were attached to individual cDNA molecules to correct for PCR bias and sequencing error. Both TCR alpha and beta chains were sequenced, and tight co-correlation was observed between alpha and beta sequence abundances in each sample. The original pipeline was this. Decombinator V4 was used to perform V gene, J gene and CDR3 annotation of TCR sequences. Expanded TCRs were defined as changing significantly between any two time points under a Poisson model with p below 0.0001. TCR abundances were normalised to the total number of TCRs sequenced per sample and expressed as counts per million. MAIT TCRs were defined by TRAV1-2 paired with TRAJ12, TRAJ20 or TRAJ33, and iNKT TCRs by TRAV10 paired with TRAJ18. VDJdb, accessed 1 November 2021, was searched for CMV, EBV and SARS-CoV-2 annotated TCRs, with TCRs annotated for multiple antigens excluded. TCRdb passed the public sequencing reads through fastp at Q25 and MiXCR, retaining productive beta sequences. Every distinct CDR3 protein forms one entry, paired with its most common genes and DNA. TCRdb's processing, not the study's, gives the V and J calls here. The sample data list 53,000 or so distinct CDR3 sequences, and 9.5% to 15% of these were observed just once. Jointly, the top ten make up about 2.5% of the sample.

This TCR came from an adult who was a healthcare worker with PCR-confirmed SARS-CoV-2 infection or an uninfected control (not recorded which). The chain couples TRBV7-2 to TRBJ1-3, and 7 junctional nucleotides match TRBD1. Source: whole blood, taken at baseline. The DNA sequence is as follows: TGTGCCAGCAGCAGTGGGACAGTAGGAAACACCATATATTTT. It translates to CASSSGTVGNTIYF.